This T cell receptor beta chain was observed in a study of T cells in Graves' hyperthyroidism and ophthalmopathy. About the research overall: At initial diagnosis, before any treatment had begun, peripheral blood was obtained.

PBMCs were derived from 10 ml fresh peripheral blood. This clonotype turned up a few times. CDR3 size: 15 residues. Germline assignment: CDR1 DFQATT and CDR2 SNEGSKA (reference sequence). V lost 0 bases to trimming and J lost 2 bases, with 14 bases between them. Authors of the study amplified TCR beta CDR3 regions from RNA transcripts. The study used the HTBI primer set for a first-round RT-PCR of the TCR CDR3. TCRdb re-analysed the multiplex PCR reads in MiXCR, keeping a single row per CDR3 protein. The sample lists over 250,000 distinct CDR3 sequences; roughly 13% were seen once. V is TRBV20-1 and J is TRBJ2-7; no reliable D call. The specimen was blood. The TCR was taken from a middle-aged woman with Graves' ophthalmopathy. CDR3 coding DNA: TGCAGTGCTAGAGATCGCAAGGGATCCCCCTACGAGCAGTACTTC. It translates to CSARDRKGSPYEQYF.